These 14 T cell receptor beta chains were all obtained from the same sample, sequenced in a study of blood T cell repertoires in COVID-19. The data were produced by immunoSEQ multiplex PCR, yet TCRdb's version contains in-frame clones alone and is incomplete. This table has more than 150,000 clones, roughly 90% appearing once. The specimen was peripheral blood. The receptors were sampled from a man aged 50-60 years with acute or convalescent COVID-19.

This clone was recorded a few times. This chain joins TRBV28 and TRBJ2-7, with a tentative D call TRBD1 (6 bases). The V gene lost 2 bases and the J gene lost 7 bases, with 12 bases spanning the gap. Germline CDR1 and CDR2: MDHEN and SYDVKM. CDR3 length: 13 amino acids. The CDR3 spells CASSLAGGKEQYF. For the CDR3, the DNA is TGTGCCAGCAGTTTAGCTGGGGGCAAAGAGCAGTACTTC.

The V gene is TRBV5-6, the J gene TRBJ1-1; 7 bases line up with TRBD1. Trimming took 0 bases from V and 9 from J; bases not matched to a gene: 2. This CDR3 comprises 12 residues. Germline V gene data show CDR1 as SGHDT and CDR2 as YYEEEE. CDR3: CASSLAGGKAFF. CDR3 in DNA: TGTGCCAGCAGCTTGGCAGGGGGAAAAGCTTTCTTT.

The rearrangement uses TRBV2 and TRBJ2-5; 16 nucleotides match TRBD2. CDR1 and CDR2 (germline): SNHLY, FYNNEI. V trimming: 5 bases; J trimming: 4 bases; junction bases outside the gene matches: 4. The CDR3 is 16 residues long. CDR3 in amino acids: CASSLGTSGRVETQYF. The DNA for the CDR3 is TGTGCCAGCAGTCTCGGGACTAGCGGGAGGGTAGAGACCCAGTACTTC.

The chain joins TRBV14 to TRBJ2-3; the match to TRBD1 covers 7 bases. Germline-derived CDR1 and CDR2 are SGHDN and FVKESK. The CDR3 sequence is 16 residues long. V was clipped by 4 bases and J by 1 base; unmatched bases: 8. CDR3 amino acids: CASSRGQTPRTDTQYF. CDR3 nucleotides: TGTGCCAGCAGCCGGGGACAGACGCCTCGCACAGATACGCAGTATTTT.

CDR3 sequence (DNA): TGTGCCAGCAGTGAAGGACTGGGGCACTTAGCTTTCTTT. It translates to CASSEGLGHLAFF. V is TRBV6-1 and J is TRBJ1-1, with D tentatively TRBD1 (5 bases). Germline V gene data show CDR1 as MNHNS and CDR2 as SASEGT. The CDR3 is made up of 13 amino acids. The ends were cut back, 1 base at V and 10 bases at J, with 13 bases in the middle.

The gene calls are TRBV4-2 and TRBJ2-1; a possible D gene is TRBD2 (6 bases). Trimming shortened V by 3 bases and J by 8 bases, and 11 bases separated the two germline ends. Germline V CDR1 and CDR2: LGHNA, YNFKEQ. The CDR3 covers 13 residues. The CDR3 nucleotides read TGTGCCAGCAGCCAGAACGGGGAGGATGAGCAGTTCTTC. The encoded protein is CASSQNGEDEQFF.

The chain has TRBV6-1 and TRBJ1-1, with D maybe TRBD1 (6 bases). The CDR3 contains 14 residues. The V gene's germline CDR1 is MNHNS and CDR2 SASEGT. V lost 3 bases and J lost 5, with 13 bases in between. CDR3 residues: CASSDLGAWTEAFF. The CDR3 coding sequence is TGTGCCAGCAGTGACCTGGGGGCTTGGACTGAAGCTTTCTTT.

J is TRBJ2-1 and V is TRBV4-1, with 9 bases aligning to TRBD2. Germline V gene data show CDR1 as MGHRA and CDR2 as YSYEKL. The CDR3 covers 19 residues. Losses at the gene ends were 1 base for V and 6 bases for J; bases not matched to a gene: 16. CDR3: CASSQGILRTSVGLNEQFF. The CDR3 nucleotides are TGCGCCAGCAGCCAAGGGATTTTAAGGACTAGCGTAGGCCTCAATGAGCAGTTCTTC.

The V call is TRBV6-2 or TRBV6-3, the J call TRBJ1-2; possible D gene TRBD1, 6 bases. The germline V gene encodes CDR1 MNHEY and CDR2 SVGEGT. Deletions cut 6 bases from V and 4 bases from J, with 12 bases between. The CDR3 is 13 amino acids. For the CDR3, the DNA is TGTGCCAGCAGCCATGGGGACACCTATGGCTACACCTTC. Residues: CASSHGDTYGYTF.

The chain recombines TRBV7-8 with TRBJ2-7; 12 bases fit TRBD1. The V and J ends lost 6 bases and 6 bases, in that order; junction bases with no gene match: 12. The germline V gene encodes CDR1 SGHVS and CDR2 FQNEAQ. The CDR3 totals 16 residues. Written as DNA, the CDR3 is TGTGCCAGCAGTTCCCCGGGACAGGGGGCGCGTGGCGAGCAGTACGTC. As protein: CASSSPGQGARGEQYV.

The chain combines TRBV18 with TRBJ2-3; perhaps TRBD2 as D (6 bases). The CDR3 loop spans 17 amino acids. The germline V and J ends were trimmed by 0 bases and 0 bases, with 13 bases remaining between them. Germline values: CDR1 KGHSH, CDR2 LQKENI. The CDR3 here is CASSPPWSGPSTDTQYF. CDR3 DNA sequence: TGTGCCAGCTCACCACCCTGGAGCGGGCCGAGCACAGATACGCAGTATTTT.

This clone was seen only once. J is TRBJ2-3 and V is TRBV24-1; a possible D gene is TRBD2 (6 bases). The V end lost 0 bases, the J end lost 0 bases, and 9 bases lay between the germline ends. Per germline, CDR1 KGHDR and CDR2 SFDVKD. The CDR3 length is 16 residues. In DNA, the CDR3 is TGTGCCACCAGTGATTTGGACGGGACTAGCACAGATACGCAGTATTTT. Translated: CATSDLDGTSTDTQYF.

This chain joins TRBV19 and TRBJ1-5, with 8 bases aligning to TRBD1. V trimming: 4 bases; J trimming: 4 bases; junction bases outside the gene matches: 3. The CDR3 loop spans 14 amino acids. Germline assignment: CDR1 LNHDA and CDR2 SQIVND (reference sequence). CDR3 residues: CASSTRQGNQPQHF. CDR3 nucleotides: TGTGCCAGTAGTACACGACAGGGGAATCAGCCCCAGCATTTT.

This clone has only one observation. In DNA form, the CDR3 reads TGCGCCAGCAGCTCGACCGGGACACCCTTCGACGAGCAGTACGTC. Its translation is CASSSTGTPFDEQYV. The V gene is TRBV5-1, the J gene TRBJ2-7, with a possible D match to TRBD1 (6 bases). Trimming pared 3 bases from V and 5 bases from J, leaving 18 bases between. From germline, CDR1 is SGHRS and CDR2 YFSETQ. The CDR3 loop spans 15 amino acids.